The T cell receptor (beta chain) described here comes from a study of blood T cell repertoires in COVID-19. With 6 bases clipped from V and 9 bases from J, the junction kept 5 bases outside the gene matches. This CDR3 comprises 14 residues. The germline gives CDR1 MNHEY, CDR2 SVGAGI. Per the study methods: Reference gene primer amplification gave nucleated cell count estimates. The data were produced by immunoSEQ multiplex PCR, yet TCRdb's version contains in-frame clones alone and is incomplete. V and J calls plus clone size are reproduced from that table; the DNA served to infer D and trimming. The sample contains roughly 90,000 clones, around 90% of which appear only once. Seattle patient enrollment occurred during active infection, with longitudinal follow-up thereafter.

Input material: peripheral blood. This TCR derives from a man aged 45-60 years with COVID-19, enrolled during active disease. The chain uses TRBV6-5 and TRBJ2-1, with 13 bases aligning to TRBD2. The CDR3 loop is CASSRGLAGIEQFF. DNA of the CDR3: TGTGCCAGCAGCCGGGGACTAGCGGGGATTGAGCAGTTCTTC.